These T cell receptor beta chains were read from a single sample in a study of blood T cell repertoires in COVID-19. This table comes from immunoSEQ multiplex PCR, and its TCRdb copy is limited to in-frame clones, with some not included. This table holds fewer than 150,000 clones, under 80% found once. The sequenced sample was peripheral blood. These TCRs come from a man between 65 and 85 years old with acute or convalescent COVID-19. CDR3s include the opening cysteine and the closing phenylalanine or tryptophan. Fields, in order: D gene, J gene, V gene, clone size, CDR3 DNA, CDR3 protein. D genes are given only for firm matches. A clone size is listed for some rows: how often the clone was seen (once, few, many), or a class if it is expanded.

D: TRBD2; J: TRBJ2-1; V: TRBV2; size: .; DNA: TGTGCCAGCAGGTTTGAGCGGGGGCTAAACAATGAGCAGTTCTTC; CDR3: CASRFERGLNNEQFF
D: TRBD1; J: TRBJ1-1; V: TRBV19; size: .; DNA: TGTGCCAGTAGTCCAGGACAGGGGGTAGGACCTGGCACTGAAGCTTTCTTT; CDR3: CASSPGQGVGPGTEAFF
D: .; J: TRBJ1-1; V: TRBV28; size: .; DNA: TGTGCCAGCAGTTTCTCCCAGGGTAACACTGAAGCTTTCTTT; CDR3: CASSFSQGNTEAFF
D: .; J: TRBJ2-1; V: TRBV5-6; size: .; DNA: TGTGCCAGCTCTGGACTATCCTACAATGAGCAGTTCTTC; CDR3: CASSGLSYNEQFF
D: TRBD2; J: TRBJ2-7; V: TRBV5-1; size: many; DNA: TGCGCCAGCAGCTTGATGCAGCGGGGCTTATCCTACGAGCAGTACTTC; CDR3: CASSLMQRGLSYEQYF
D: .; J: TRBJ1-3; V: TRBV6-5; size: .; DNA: TGTGCCAGCAGTCGACAGCCATCTGGAAACACCATATATTTT; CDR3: CASSRQPSGNTIYF
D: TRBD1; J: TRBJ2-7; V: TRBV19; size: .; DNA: TGTGCCAGTAGTGGACAGGGGTACGAGCAGTACTTC; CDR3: CASSGQGYEQYF
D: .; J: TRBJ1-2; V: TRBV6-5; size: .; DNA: TGTGCCAGCAGTTTAGGGGGAACTCTTAACTATGGCTACACCTTC; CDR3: CASSLGGTLNYGYTF
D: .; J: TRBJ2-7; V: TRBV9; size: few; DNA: TGTGCCAGCAGCGTAGAAACAGGGAAGCAGTACTTC; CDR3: CASSVETGKQYF
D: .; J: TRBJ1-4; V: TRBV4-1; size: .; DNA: TGCGCCAGCAGCCAGCAGGGTACCGCCGAAAAACTGTTTTTT; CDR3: CASSQQGTAEKLFF
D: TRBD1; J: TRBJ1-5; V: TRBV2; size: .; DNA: TGTGCCAGCAGTGGGGGACAGTGGCAGCCCCAGCATTTT; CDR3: CASSGGQWQPQHF
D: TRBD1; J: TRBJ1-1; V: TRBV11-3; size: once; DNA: TGTGCCAGCAGCACCAGACAGGGGGCGAACACTGAAGCTTTCTTT; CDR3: CASSTRQGANTEAFF
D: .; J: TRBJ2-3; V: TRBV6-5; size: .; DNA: TGTGCCAGCAGTTTCAGGGGCCCTAGCACAGATACGCAGTATTTT; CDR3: CASSFRGPSTDTQYF
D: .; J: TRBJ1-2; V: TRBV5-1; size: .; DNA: TGCGCCAGCAGCTTGGGGGCCAACTATGGCTACACCTTC; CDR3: CASSLGANYGYTF
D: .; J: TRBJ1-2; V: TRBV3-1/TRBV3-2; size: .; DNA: TGTGCCAGCAGCTCGCGGGGGGCTCAAGGCTACACCTTC; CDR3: CASSSRGAQGYTF
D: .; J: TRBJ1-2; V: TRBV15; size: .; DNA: TGTGCCACCAGCAGGGACCTACAGGGAAGTAACTATGGCTACACCTTC; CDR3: CATSRDLQGSNYGYTF
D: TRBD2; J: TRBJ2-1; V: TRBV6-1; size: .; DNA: TGTGCCAGCAGTGAAAGGAGGTTGGCAGCGGGGGTCCACAATGAGCAGTTCTTC; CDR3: CASSERRLAAGVHNEQFF
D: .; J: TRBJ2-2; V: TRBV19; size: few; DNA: TGTGCCAGTAGTATAGCCCCGGGCACCGGGGAGCTGTTTTTT; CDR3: CASSIAPGTGELFF
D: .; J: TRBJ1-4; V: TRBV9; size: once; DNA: TGTGCCAGCAGCGTAGGTTCCACTATACGTGAAAAACTGTTTTTT; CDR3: CASSVGSTIREKLFF
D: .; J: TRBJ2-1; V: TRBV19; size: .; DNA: TGTGCCAGTACCCCCGGGGGTTGGCGTAACAATGAGCAGTTCTTC; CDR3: CASTPGGWRNNEQFF
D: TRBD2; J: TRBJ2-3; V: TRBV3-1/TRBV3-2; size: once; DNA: TGTGCCAGCAGGTTGGGACTAGTCGGCACAGATACGCAGTATTTT; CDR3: CASRLGLVGTDTQYF
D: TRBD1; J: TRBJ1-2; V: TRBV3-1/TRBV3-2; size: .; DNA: TGTGCCAGCAGCCCAAGGACAGGAAGTGGAGGTGGCTACACCTTC; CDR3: CASSPRTGSGGGYTF
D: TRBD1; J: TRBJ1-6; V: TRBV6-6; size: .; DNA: TGTGCCAGCAGTTACGGACAGGGGACTTCACCCCTCCACTTT; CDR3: CASSYGQGTSPLHF
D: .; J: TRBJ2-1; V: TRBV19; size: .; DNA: TGTGCCAGCAAGGTCGCTAGCCCGACCTACAATGAGCAGTTCTTC; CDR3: CASKVASPTYNEQFF
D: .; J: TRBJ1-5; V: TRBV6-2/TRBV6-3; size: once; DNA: TGTGCCAGCAGTTACATCGGACCTAGGGGTCAGCCCCAGCATTTT; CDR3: CASSYIGPRGQPQHF
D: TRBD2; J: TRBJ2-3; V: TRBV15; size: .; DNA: TGTGCCACCAGCAGAGATGCGGGACTAGCGGGGGGAGATACGCAGTATTTT; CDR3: CATSRDAGLAGGDTQYF
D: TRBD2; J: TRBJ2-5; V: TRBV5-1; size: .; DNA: TGCGCCAGCAGCTCCCTAGCGGGGCCCCAAGAGACCCAGTACTTC; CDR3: CASSSLAGPQETQYF
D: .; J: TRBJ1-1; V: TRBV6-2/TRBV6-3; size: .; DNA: TGTGCCAGCAGTGCGGGGATGAACACTGAAGCTTTCTTT; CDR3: CASSAGMNTEAFF
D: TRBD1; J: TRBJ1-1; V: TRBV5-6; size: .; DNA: TGTGCCAGCAGCTCCCCCCGACAGGGTAACACTGAAGCTTTCTTT; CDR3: CASSSPRQGNTEAFF
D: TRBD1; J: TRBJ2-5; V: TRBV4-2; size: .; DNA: TGTGCCAGCAGCCAAGATCAGGACAGGGGGTTCGGGACCCAGTACTTC; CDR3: CASSQDQDRGFGTQYF
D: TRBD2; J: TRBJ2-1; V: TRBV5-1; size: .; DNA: TGCGCCAGCAGCTTGGGTCGAGCGGGGGCTCTCAATGAGCAGTTCTTC; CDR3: CASSLGRAGALNEQFF
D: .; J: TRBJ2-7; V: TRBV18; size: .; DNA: TGTGCCAGCTCACCGGAGGGAAGCGAGCAGTACTTC; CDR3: CASSPEGSEQYF
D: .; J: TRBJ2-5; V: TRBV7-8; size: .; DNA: TGTGCCAGCATGCGGTCAGCCCAAGAGACCCAGTACTTC; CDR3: CASMRSAQETQYF
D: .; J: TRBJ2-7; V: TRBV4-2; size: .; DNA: TGTGCCAGCAGCCAAACCCGATCTCGCGACGAGCAGTACTTC; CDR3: CASSQTRSRDEQYF
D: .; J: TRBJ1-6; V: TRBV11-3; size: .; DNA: TGTGCCAGCAGCTTAGATTCAACAGGGCGAGGGTCGCCCCTCCACTTT; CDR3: CASSLDSTGRGSPLHF
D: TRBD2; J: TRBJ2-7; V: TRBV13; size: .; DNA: TGTGCCAGCAGCACCACTAGCGCCGTTCTCGAGCAGTACTTC; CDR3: CASSTTSAVLEQYF
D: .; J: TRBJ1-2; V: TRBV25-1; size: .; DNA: TGTGCCAGCAGTGACCGGACAGCCGCTAACTATGGCTACACCTTC; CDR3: CASSDRTAANYGYTF
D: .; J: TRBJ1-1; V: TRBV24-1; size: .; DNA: TGTGCCACCAGGGGGGCCGTGGGCACTGAAGCTTTCTTT; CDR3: CATRGAVGTEAFF
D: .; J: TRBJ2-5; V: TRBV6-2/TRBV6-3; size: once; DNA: TGTGCCAGCAGTTACGGGTCAGGGGTCAGAGAGACCCAGTACTTC; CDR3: CASSYGSGVRETQYF
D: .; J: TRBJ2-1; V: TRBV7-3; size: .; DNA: TGTGCCAGCAGCCAACAGGGTAGCTCCTACAATGAGCAGTTCTTC; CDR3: CASSQQGSSYNEQFF
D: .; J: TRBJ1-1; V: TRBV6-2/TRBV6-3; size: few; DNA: TGTGCCAGCAGTTACGCTTGGAGGGCTGAAGCTTTCTTT; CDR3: CASSYAWRAEAFF
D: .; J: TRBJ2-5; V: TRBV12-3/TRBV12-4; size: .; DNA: TGTGCCAGCAGAGCGGGTGGAGAGACCCAGTACTTC; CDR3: CASRAGGETQYF
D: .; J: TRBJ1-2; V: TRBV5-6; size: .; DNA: TGTGCCAGCAGCCCGGAGGGCAGACCTAACTATGGCTACACCTTC; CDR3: CASSPEGRPNYGYTF
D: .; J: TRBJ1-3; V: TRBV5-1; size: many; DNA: TGCGCCAGCAGCGTCGGACTATACTCTGGAAACACCATATATTTT; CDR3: CASSVGLYSGNTIYF
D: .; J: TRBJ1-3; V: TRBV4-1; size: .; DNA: TGCGCCAGCAGCCAAGATATCGCCGGGTGGAGCACCATATATTTT; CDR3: CASSQDIAGWSTIYF
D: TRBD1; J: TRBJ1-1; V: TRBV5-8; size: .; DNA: TGTGCCAGCAGCCCGGGACAGGGTCCGGTTAAAGCTTTCTTT; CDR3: CASSPGQGPVKAFF
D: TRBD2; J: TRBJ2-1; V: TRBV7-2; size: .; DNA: TGTGCCAGCAGCTTGGAGCCGGGACTAGCGGGGGGTGAGCAGTTCTTC; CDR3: CASSLEPGLAGGEQFF
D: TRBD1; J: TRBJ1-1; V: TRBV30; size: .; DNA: TGTGCCTGGGCAGGGGGTAGGATCACTGAAGCTTTCTTT; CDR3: CAWAGGRITEAFF
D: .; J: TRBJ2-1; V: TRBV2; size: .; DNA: TGTGCCAGCAGTGAAGCGCGGTACAATGAGCAGTTCTTC; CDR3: CASSEARYNEQFF